Listed below are T cell receptor beta chains from one sample, sequenced in a study of T cell responses to AZD1222 COVID-19 vaccine. Generated by immunoSEQ multiplex PCR, the TCRdb table keeps only in-frame clones and is missing some. The repertoire consists of 150,000 to 160,000 clones, with about 90% occurring once and the leading ten covering approximately 9%. The sample consisted of peripheral blood, taken 28 days after the second AZD1222 dose. Receptor source: an adult who received the AZD1222 COVID-19 vaccine. Both conserved end residues are part of each CDR3. A D gene is named only where the DNA matches it firmly. Clone size, where shown, is once, few, many, or a class for clones that have expanded.

NA,TRBJ2-2,TRBV11-2,NA,CASSLGLGAGELFF,TGTGCCAGCAGCTTAGGTTTAGGCGCAGGGGAGCTGTTTTTT
NA,TRBJ2-1,TRBV9,TRBD2,CASSVKAGEHGEQFF,TGTGCCAGCAGCGTAAAAGCGGGAGAGCATGGTGAGCAGTTCTTC
NA,TRBJ2-7,TRBV21-1,NA,CASSESPGTYEQYF,TGTGCCAGCAGCGAATCCCCGGGGACTTACGAGCAGTACTTC
NA,TRBJ2-5,TRBV7-9,NA,CASSFVGGRETQYF,TGTGCCAGCAGCTTCGTCGGCGGCCGAGAGACCCAGTACTTC
NA,TRBJ1-6,TRBV5-8,NA,CASSYDRLHNSPLHF,TGTGCCAGCAGCTACGACAGGCTCCATAATTCACCCCTCCACTTT
NA,TRBJ1-1,TRBV16,NA,CASSRRGNTEAFF,TGTGCCAGCTCCCGGCGGGGGAACACTGAAGCTTTCTTT
once,TRBJ1-2,TRBV25-1,NA,CASSDPPVAGYTF,TGTGCCAGCAGTGATCCCCCCGTCGCTGGCTACACCTTC
NA,TRBJ1-5,TRBV5-4,NA,CASSLPGQPQHF,TGTGCCAGCAGCTTGCCAGGTCAGCCCCAGCATTTT
NA,TRBJ2-7,TRBV7-9,NA,CASSVAPEEQYF,TGTGCCAGCAGCGTGGCCCCGGAAGAGCAGTACTTC
NA,TRBJ2-4,TRBV5-4,TRBD1,CASSSPGTGENIQYF,TGTGCCAGCAGCTCGCCCGGGACAGGGGAAAACATTCAGTACTTC
NA,TRBJ2-7,TRBV19,NA,CASSPNGATAEQYF,TGTGCCAGTAGCCCTAACGGAGCGACTGCTGAGCAGTACTTC
few,TRBJ1-5,TRBV28,TRBD1,CASSFQGASGQPQHF,TGTGCCAGCAGTTTTCAGGGGGCGTCCGGGCAGCCCCAGCATTTT
NA,TRBJ2-1,TRBV3-1/TRBV3-2,TRBD2,CASSQRPGLAGTNEQFF,TGTGCCAGCAGCCAAAGGCCGGGACTAGCGGGGACAAATGAGCAGTTCTTC
NA,TRBJ1-1,TRBV9,NA,CASSAFQGPMNTEAFF,TGTGCCAGCAGCGCATTCCAGGGGCCGATGAACACTGAAGCTTTCTTT
NA,TRBJ1-1,TRBV7-9,NA,CASSLSAGVRNTEAFF,TGTGCCAGCAGCTTATCCGCGGGGGTAAGGAACACTGAAGCTTTCTTT
NA,TRBJ1-1,TRBV30,NA,CAWSAGGNTEAFF,TGTGCCTGGAGCGCTGGGGGGAACACTGAAGCTTTCTTT
NA,TRBJ1-2,TRBV4-2,TRBD1,CASSQDATGQYGYTF,TGTGCCAGCAGCCAAGATGCGACAGGGCAATATGGCTACACCTTC
NA,TRBJ1-6,TRBV28,TRBD1,CASSSAGTGNSPLHF,TGTGCCAGCAGTTCCGCCGGGACAGGGAATTCACCCCTCCACTTT
NA,TRBJ2-2,TRBV7-2,TRBD2,CASSFRGIAGEELFF,TGTGCCAGCAGCTTTAGGGGGATAGCGGGAGAGGAGCTGTTTTTT
NA,TRBJ2-1,TRBV5-4,TRBD1,CASSPGQRTDEQFF,TGTGCCAGCAGCCCGGGACAGAGGACAGATGAGCAGTTCTTC
NA,TRBJ2-5,TRBV10-3,NA,CAISAGGGETQYF,TGTGCCATCAGTGCAGGAGGGGGTGAGACCCAGTACTTC
NA,TRBJ1-6,TRBV11-2,TRBD1,CASSQMDTGGQSPLHF,TGTGCCAGCAGCCAAATGGATACAGGGGGCCAATCACCCCTCCACTTT
NA,TRBJ2-5,TRBV27,NA,CASSSHRETQYF,TGTGCCAGCAGTTCCCATAGGGAGACCCAGTACTTC
NA,TRBJ1-3,TRBV3-1/TRBV3-2,NA,CASSQGRGNTIYF,TGTGCCAGCAGCCAGGGTAGAGGAAACACCATATATTTT
NA,TRBJ2-5,TRBV28,NA,CASSFVAWETQYF,TGTGCCAGCAGTTTTGTGGCTTGGGAGACCCAGTACTTC
once,TRBJ1-5,TRBV5-1,TRBD1,CASSRGDRGPNQPQHF,TGCGCCAGCAGCCGAGGGGACAGGGGGCCCAATCAGCCCCAGCATTTT
few,TRBJ2-3,TRBV7-2,NA,CASSRGQSTDTQYF,TGTGCCAGCAGCCGCGGACAGTCCACAGATACGCAGTATTTT
NA,TRBJ1-5,TRBV7-9,TRBD1,CASSGTLQGQPQHF,TGTGCCAGCAGCGGAACCTTACAGGGGCAGCCCCAGCATTTT
NA,TRBJ2-7,TRBV28,NA,CASRRAGVYEQYF,TGTGCCAGCAGGAGGGCAGGGGTCTACGAGCAGTACTTC
NA,TRBJ1-6,TRBV9,TRBD1,CASSAGGQGVSPLHF,TGTGCCAGCAGCGCTGGGGGGCAGGGGGTGTCACCCCTCCACTTT
NA,TRBJ2-3,TRBV7-3,NA,CASSLDGPGPQYF,TGTGCCAGCAGCTTAGATGGCCCGGGCCCGCAGTATTTT
NA,TRBJ2-5,TRBV5-1,TRBD1,CASSFTGTGGETQYF,TGCGCCAGCAGCTTTACCGGGACAGGGGGGGAGACCCAGTACTTC
NA,TRBJ2-6,TRBV21-1,NA,CASSKRNPPRRANVLTF,TGTGCCAGCAGCAAAAGGAATCCACCGCGGAGGGCCAACGTCCTGACTTTC
few,TRBJ1-3,TRBV7-3,NA,CASSLGPGRTIYF,TGTGCCAGCAGCTTGGGCCCGGGCCGCACCATATATTTT
NA,TRBJ2-4,TRBV19,TRBD2,CASSIDAMGGRNIQYF,TGTGCCAGTAGTATAGACGCCATGGGAGGGCGGAACATTCAGTACTTC
NA,TRBJ2-1,TRBV18,NA,CASSASAEQFF,TGTGCCAGCTCAGCCTCGGCTGAGCAGTTCTTC
NA,TRBJ2-7,TRBV3-1/TRBV3-2,NA,CASSQVGGNYEQYF,TGTGCCAGCAGCCAAGTTGGAGGGAACTACGAGCAGTACTTC
NA,TRBJ1-2,TRBV7-2,NA,CASSLGQGWESGYTF,TGTGCCAGCAGCTTAGGGCAGGGTTGGGAATCGGGCTACACCTTC
NA,TRBJ1-2,TRBV28,TRBD1,CASSLGAGGLLGYTF,TGTGCCAGCAGCCTGGGGGCAGGGGGCCTTTTGGGCTACACCTTC
NA,TRBJ1-1,TRBV19,NA,CASTPGPQNTEAFF,TGTGCCAGTACCCCCGGGCCACAGAACACTGAAGCTTTCTTT
NA,TRBJ1-6,TRBV23-1,NA,CASSQPAGAYNSPLHF,TGCGCCAGCAGTCAGCCAGCCGGAGCCTATAATTCACCCCTCCACTTT
NA,TRBJ2-1,TRBV9,NA,CASSVVSGRQFF,TGTGCCAGCAGCGTAGTATCGGGGCGTCAGTTCTTC
NA,TRBJ1-2,TRBV6-1,TRBD1,CASSEAMTGYGYTF,TGTGCCAGCAGTGAAGCTATGACAGGGTATGGCTACACCTTC
once,TRBJ2-7,TRBV6-5,NA,CASSYSRTTLEQYF,TGTGCCAGCAGTTATTCACGGACTACTTTAGAGCAGTACTTC
NA,TRBJ1-6,TRBV5-6,NA,CASSLDVVYNSPLHF,TGTGCCAGCAGCTTGGATGTGGTTTATAATTCACCCCTCCACTTT
NA,TRBJ2-1,TRBV5-4,TRBD2,CASSLGASGLDLTEQFF,TGTGCCAGCAGTTTGGGGGCGTCGGGACTAGATCTGACTGAGCAGTTCTTC
few,TRBJ2-1,TRBV5-8,TRBD2,CASSSGPLAVSSYNEQFF,TGTGCCAGCAGCTCCGGGCCGCTAGCGGTAAGCTCCTACAATGAGCAGTTCTTC
NA,TRBJ2-5,TRBV11-2,NA,CASSLGLEETQYF,TGTGCCAGCAGCTTAGGCCTGGAAGAGACCCAGTACTTC
NA,TRBJ1-5,TRBV20-1,TRBD1,CSARRGHPQHF,TGCAGTGCTAGGAGGGGGCATCCCCAGCATTTT
NA,TRBJ2-2,TRBV13,TRBD1,CASSLAGTVNTGELFF,TGTGCCAGCAGCTTAGCCGGGACAGTAAACACCGGGGAGCTGTTTTTT
few,TRBJ2-7,TRBV11-2,NA,CASSLVRGGEQYF,TGTGCCAGCAGCTTAGTGAGGGGCGGCGAGCAGTACTTC
NA,TRBJ1-2,TRBV6-5,TRBD1,CASKPPGGASYGYTF,TGTGCCAGCAAACCCCCAGGGGGCGCCAGCTATGGCTACACCTTC
NA,TRBJ1-3,TRBV5-4,NA,CASSLGPLGQGSGNTIYF,TGTGCCAGCAGCTTGGGTCCCCTGGGGCAGGGCAGTGGAAACACCATATATTTT